A selection of T cell receptor beta chains follows, all from one sample in a study of T cell repertoires in cytomegalovirus infection. TCRdb independently ran MiXCR on the reads; one entry per CDR3 protein. In the table there are approximately 750,000 distinct CDR3 sequences, about a third of which are singletons. The sample taken for sequencing was PBMCs. Receptors originate from a human donor in good health (CMV status not recorded). Some clones in this sample may be carry-over from other donors' samples. Both conserved end residues are part of each CDR3. The D gene is left open where the match is weak. Clone size is given for some rows only: seen once, a few or many times, or a class if the clone is expanded.

v_gene	len	j_gene	d_gene	abundance	CDR3aa	CDR3nt
TRBV6-1	17	TRBJ2-2	TRBD2	-	CASSLTSGRASRGELFF	TGTGCCAGCAGTTTGACTAGCGGGAGGGCCTCTAGAGGGGAGCTGTTTTTT
TRBV10-3	15	TRBJ1-5	-	-	CAISESRGRSQPQHF	TGTGCCATCAGTGAGTCGAGAGGGAGAAGTCAGCCCCAGCATTTT
TRBV20-1	15	TRBJ2-3	TRBD2	few	CSARLAGGRSDTQYF	TGCAGTGCCCGGCTAGCGGGGGGGCGGTCAGATACGCAGTATTTT
TRBV7-2	14	TRBJ1-2	-	-	CASSLVGGASGYTF	TGTGCCAGCAGCTTAGTGGGGGGCGCCTCTGGCTACACCTTC
TRBV20-1	15	TRBJ1-4	-	-	CSARVGRAINEKLFF	TGCAGTGCTAGAGTCGGCAGGGCTATTAATGAAAAACTGTTTTTT
TRBV20-1	13	TRBJ2-7	TRBD2	-	CSARLAGGGEQYF	TGCAGTGCTAGGTTAGCGGGAGGCGGGGAGCAGTACTTC
TRBV5-1	17	TRBJ2-7	-	few	CASSPGGRTDISYEQYF	TGCGCCAGCAGCCCTGGAGGGAGGACAGATATCTCCTACGAGCAGTACTTC
TRBV2	15	TRBJ1-4	-	-	CASSDILSTNEKLFF	TGTGCCAGCAGTGATATACTTTCAACTAATGAAAAACTGTTTTTT
TRBV7-8	14	TRBJ2-1	-	many	CASSPRDTYNEQFF	TGTGCCAGCAGCCCCCGGGACACCTACAATGAGCAGTTCTTC
TRBV12-3/TRBV12-4	16	TRBJ2-1	-	-	CASTLAGTSPADEQFF	TGTGCCAGCACCCTGGCCGGGACGTCCCCCGCAGATGAGCAGTTCTTC
TRBV7-9	17	TRBJ2-7	TRBD1	-	CASSLSGQGPSGYEQYF	TGTGCCAGCAGCTTATCAGGACAGGGGCCCTCTGGGTACGAGCAGTACTTC
TRBV19	14	TRBJ1-5	-	-	CASSMSAPNQPQHF	TGTGCCAGTAGTATGTCTGCTCCCAATCAGCCCCAGCATTTT
TRBV10-3	12	TRBJ2-2	-	-	CAISEDTGELFF	TGTGCCATCAGTGAAGACACCGGGGAGCTGTTTTTT
TRBV7-8	16	TRBJ2-5	TRBD2	few	CASSLGLAGVRETQYF	TGTGCCAGCAGCTTAGGACTAGCGGGAGTCAGGGAGACCCAGTACTTC
TRBV28	13	TRBJ2-2	-	-	CATVSLNTGELFF	TGTGCCACTGTAAGCTTGAACACCGGGGAGCTGTTTTTT
TRBV7-2	13	TRBJ1-1	-	-	CASSTRTVLSAFF	TGTGCCAGCAGCACCCGGACAGTATTGTCAGCTTTCTTT
TRBV7-3	13	TRBJ1-2	TRBD1	few	CASSSRDSYGYTF	TGTGCCAGCAGCTCCCGGGACAGCTATGGCTACACCTTC
TRBV5-4	14	TRBJ1-1	TRBD1	-	CASSYDRGDTEAFF	TGTGCCAGCAGCTATGACAGGGGAGACACTGAAGCTTTCTTT
TRBV14	13	TRBJ2-3	-	-	CARSPLLAETRYF	TGTGCCAGGAGCCCGCTCTTAGCAGAGACGAGGTATTTT
TRBV5-1	16	TRBJ2-7	-	-	CASSLVWGGPLYEQYF	TGCGCCAGCAGCTTGGTTTGGGGGGGGCCTCTCTACGAGCAGTACTTC
TRBV4-1	15	TRBJ1-1	-	-	CASSQDRGGLASAFF	TGCGCCAGCAGCCAAGACAGGGGCGGTCTTGCGAGCGCTTTCTTT
TRBV25-1	16	TRBJ1-1	-	-	CASSESRGPLDTEAFF	TGTGCCAGCAGTGAATCTCGGGGGCCGTTAGACACTGAAGCTTTCTTT
TRBV7-6	16	TRBJ2-2	TRBD1	few	CASSNSGTGIPGELFF	TGTGCCAGCAGCAACTCCGGGACAGGGATCCCCGGGGAGCTGTTTTTT
TRBV12-3/TRBV12-4	15	TRBJ2-7	TRBD2	many	CASSFQAGGPYEQYF	TGTGCCAGCAGTTTTCAGGCGGGAGGGCCTTACGAGCAGTACTTC
TRBV18	16	TRBJ2-1	TRBD1	-	CASSQGQALSYNEQFF	TGTGCCAGCTCACAAGGACAGGCCCTATCCTACAATGAGCAGTTCTTC
TRBV6-5	16	TRBJ2-1	TRBD2	few	CASSRGVTSSYNEQFF	TGTGCCAGCTCGCGGGGGGTTACGAGCTCCTACAATGAGCAGTTCTTC
TRBV7-8	16	TRBJ1-3	TRBD1	-	CASSLTTGGFGNTIYF	TGTGCCAGCAGCTTGACGACAGGGGGCTTTGGAAACACCATATATTTT
TRBV7-2	14	TRBJ2-7	-	-	CASSFRGDRYEQYF	TGTGCCAGCAGCTTTAGAGGAGACAGGTACGAGCAGTACTTC
TRBV6-1	15	TRBJ2-7	TRBD1	-	CASSAGQDGNYEQYF	TGTGCCAGCAGTGCCGGACAGGATGGGAACTACGAGCAGTACTTC
TRBV7-2	15	TRBJ1-2	-	many	CASSSTIGLALGYTF	TGTGCCAGCAGCTCCACTATAGGGTTGGCCCTTGGCTACACCTTC
TRBV28	16	TRBJ2-3	TRBD1	-	CASSPPGQGFTDTQYF	TGTGCCAGCAGTCCGCCGGGACAGGGGTTTACAGATACGCAGTATTTT
TRBV7-9	13	TRBJ2-5	-	-	CASSPGAEETQYF	TGTGCCAGCAGCCCTGGGGCAGAAGAGACCCAGTACTTC
TRBV28	19	TRBJ1-5	-	few	CASSLTGSYGRKSNQPQHF	TGTGCCAGCAGTTTGACCGGCTCGTACGGTCGGAAAAGCAATCAGCCCCAGCATTTT
TRBV6-2/TRBV6-3	16	TRBJ2-5	-	once	CASRSLAQRGEETQYF	TGTGCCAGCAGGTCGCTAGCACAGAGAGGTGAAGAGACCCAGTACTTC
TRBV7-2	15	TRBJ2-1	-	many	CASTQRVGAYNEQFF	TGTGCCAGCACCCAGAGGGTAGGGGCCTACAATGAGCAGTTCTTC
TRBV5-1	17	TRBJ2-6	TRBD1	-	CASSLATGVSGANVLTF	TGCGCCAGCAGCTTGGCGACAGGGGTCTCTGGGGCCAACGTCCTGACTTTC
TRBV12-3/TRBV12-4	15	TRBJ1-1	TRBD1	-	CASSRGTGRDTEAFF	TGTGCCAGCAGCCGCGGGACAGGGAGGGACACTGAAGCTTTCTTT